This record concerns one T cell receptor beta chain sequence. No antigen is known for it. The data originate from a study of post-analysis software for immune sequencing data. Points from the study as a whole: Significantly lower normalized Chao1 diversity was seen in multiple sclerosis patients than in controls. Under the F measure, samples that were prepared in one batch clustered strongly together. Higher frequency in patients than in controls was seen for 5 or 6 TRBV segments, with TRBV5-6, TRBV5-1 and TRBV20-1 among them.

Built from TCR beta cDNA, the libraries had unique molecular identifiers in them. TCRdb redid the calling of the PCR reads with MiXCR, one entry per CDR3 protein. Among hundreds of thousands of distinct CDR3 sequences listed, 55% to 60% were seen once. CDR3 length equals 14 residues. Trimming took 6 bases from V and 2 from J, leaving 15 bases between them. The germline gives CDR1 SQVTM, CDR2 ANQGSEA. The source of this sequence is a girl aged 2 to 10 with multiple sclerosis. This sequence joins TRBV29-1 and TRBJ2-3; D tentatively fits TRBD1 or TRBD2 (5 bases each). Sequenced: blood. In DNA, the CDR3 is TGCAGCGTGGCCCCGGGGCTACACACAGATACGCAGTATTTT. Its translation is CSVAPGLHTDTQYF.